The clone carrying this TCR beta chain was seen a few times. The data were obtained in a study of blood T cell repertoires in COVID-19. Study details: Acute and convalescent COVID-19 samples came from the United States, Italy and Spain. T cells, B-cell-depleted T cells, or PBMCs supplied cDNA or gDNA.

Trimming took 0 bases from V and 0 from J, leaving 8 bases between them. The CDR3 is 16 amino acids. CDR1 is LNHNV and CDR2 is YYDKDF in the germline V gene (reference sequence). Cohorts were assigned according to the clinical history that participants reported. The table came from immunoSEQ multiplex PCR; TCRdb's copy has only in-frame clones and leaves some out. The sample carries under 55,000 clones, around 73% recorded once. V gene TRBV15 combines with J gene TRBJ1-4; a weak D match, TRBD1 (5 bases). The source is a woman between 45 and 65 years old with acute COVID-19. The specimen sequenced was PBMCs or T cells enriched from blood (not recorded which). CDR3 coding DNA: TGTGCCACCAGCAGAGATGGGGGGGCAACTAATGAAAAACTGTTTTTT. Its translation: CATSRDGGATNEKLFF.